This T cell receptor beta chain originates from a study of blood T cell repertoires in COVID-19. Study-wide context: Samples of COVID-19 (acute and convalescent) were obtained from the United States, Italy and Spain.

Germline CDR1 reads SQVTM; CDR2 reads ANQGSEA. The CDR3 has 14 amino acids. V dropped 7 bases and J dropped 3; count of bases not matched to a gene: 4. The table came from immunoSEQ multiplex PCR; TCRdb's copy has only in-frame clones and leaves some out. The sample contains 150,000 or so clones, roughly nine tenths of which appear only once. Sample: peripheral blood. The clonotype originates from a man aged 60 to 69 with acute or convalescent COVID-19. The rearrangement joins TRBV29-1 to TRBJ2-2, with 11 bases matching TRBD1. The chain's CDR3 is CSARDRGDTGELFF. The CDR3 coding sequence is TGCAGCGCCCGGGACAGGGGGGACACCGGGGAGCTGTTTTTT.